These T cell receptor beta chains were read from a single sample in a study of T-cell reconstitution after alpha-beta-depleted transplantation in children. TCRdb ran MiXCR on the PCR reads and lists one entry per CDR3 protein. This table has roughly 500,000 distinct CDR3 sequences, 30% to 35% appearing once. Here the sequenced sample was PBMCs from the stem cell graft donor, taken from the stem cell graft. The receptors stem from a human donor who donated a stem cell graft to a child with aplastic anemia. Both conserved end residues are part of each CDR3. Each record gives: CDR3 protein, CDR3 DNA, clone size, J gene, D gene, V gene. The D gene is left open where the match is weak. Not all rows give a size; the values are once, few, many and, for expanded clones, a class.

CASSYGRAHNEQFF | TGTGCCAGCAGTTACGGGAGGGCTCACAATGAGCAGTTCTTC | few | TRBJ2-1 | TRBD2 | TRBV6-2/TRBV6-3
CAISEGTMGKYEQYF | TGTGCCATCAGTGAAGGAACTATGGGGAAGTACGAGCAGTACTTC | - | TRBJ2-7 | - | TRBV10-3
CASSWFVDGRPNEQFF | TGTGCCAGCAGTTGGTTTGTGGACGGTCGGCCCAATGAGCAGTTCTTC | - | TRBJ2-1 | - | TRBV28
CASSDSGAQETQYF | TGCGCCAGCAGCGACTCCGGGGCACAAGAGACCCAGTACTTC | - | TRBJ2-5 | - | TRBV5-1
CASSLAATGTNQPQHF | TGTGCCAGCAGCTTAGCCGCTACGGGGACAAATCAGCCCCAGCATTTT | - | TRBJ1-5 | - | TRBV7-2
CAWGPPTSRSGNTIYF | TGTGCTTGGGGGCCCCCGACGTCCAGGTCCGGAAACACCATATATTTT | - | TRBJ1-3 | - | TRBV30
CASSADQKLAGEFF | TGTGCCAGCAGCGCCGACCAAAAACTAGCGGGAGAGTTCTTC | few | TRBJ2-1 | TRBD2 | TRBV9
CASSLLAGGSDTQYF | TGTGCCAGCAGCCTACTAGCGGGAGGTTCAGATACGCAGTATTTT | - | TRBJ2-3 | TRBD2 | TRBV27
CSAGDVTDTQYF | TGCAGCGCCGGGGACGTCACAGATACGCAGTATTTT | - | TRBJ2-3 | - | TRBV29-1
CASSLRGSGLSYNEQFF | TGTGCCAGCAGTTTAAGAGGTAGCGGTCTTTCCTACAATGAGCAGTTCTTC | - | TRBJ2-1 | - | TRBV12-3/TRBV12-4
CASSIATTAEAFF | TGTGCCAGTAGTATCGCCACAACGGCAGAAGCTTTCTTT | few | TRBJ1-1 | - | TRBV19
CASSQLRYYGYTF | TGCGCCAGCAGCCAATTACGGTACTATGGCTACACCTTC | - | TRBJ1-2 | - | TRBV4-3
CASRGGGVSYEQYF | TGTGCCTCCCGTGGGGGCGGGGTCTCCTACGAGCAGTACTTC | - | TRBJ2-7 | - | TRBV6-1
CSARETANSPLHF | TGCAGTGCTAGAGAGACAGCTAATTCACCCCTCCACTTT | - | TRBJ1-6 | - | TRBV20-1
CASSPPLREGPYEQYF | TGTGCCAGCAGTCCCCCTCTGCGGGAGGGCCCCTACGAGCAGTACTTC | few | TRBJ2-7 | TRBD2 | TRBV6-5
CASWLGPQNTEAFF | TGTGCCAGCTGGCTCGGACCCCAGAACACTGAAGCTTTCTTT | - | TRBJ1-1 | - | TRBV6-1
CASSWTTGNEQFF | TGTGCCAGCAGTTGGACTACGGGCAATGAGCAGTTCTTC | few | TRBJ2-1 | - | TRBV9
CASSLEQTGANVLTF | TGTGCCAGCAGCTTAGAACAGACTGGGGCCAACGTCCTGACTTTC | - | TRBJ2-6 | - | TRBV11-1
CASRQGIAETQYF | TGTGCCAGCAGGCAGGGTATTGCAGAGACCCAGTACTTC | - | TRBJ2-5 | - | TRBV2
CASSLWAGPSHNEQFF | TGTGCCAGCAGCTTATGGGCGGGCCCATCCCACAATGAGCAGTTCTTC | - | TRBJ2-1 | - | TRBV7-8
CSAPSGRARNEQFF | TGCAGTGCTCCTAGCGGGAGGGCCCGGAATGAGCAGTTCTTC | - | TRBJ2-1 | TRBD2 | TRBV20-1
CSARVAVGQGASRNQPQHF | TGCAGTGCTAGAGTCGCTGTCGGACAGGGGGCTTCTCGCAATCAGCCCCAGCATTTT | - | TRBJ1-5 | TRBD1 | TRBV20-1
CASTYFQNYGYTF | TGTGCCAGCACCTACTTCCAGAACTATGGCTACACCTTC | few | TRBJ1-2 | - | TRBV6-2/TRBV6-3
CASSRRAAEAFF | TGTGCCAGTAGTAGGAGGGCAGCTGAAGCTTTCTTT | - | TRBJ1-1 | - | TRBV19
CASRQRENTGELFF | TGCGCCAGCAGACAGCGGGAGAACACCGGGGAGCTGTTTTTT | - | TRBJ2-2 | TRBD2 | TRBV5-1
CSAGDSGWGTDTQYF | TGCAGTGCCGGGGACTCAGGCTGGGGCACAGATACGCAGTATTTT | - | TRBJ2-3 | - | TRBV20-1
CASSPLDVRDGYTF | TGTGCCAGCAGCCCCCTGGACGTACGCGATGGCTACACCTTC | - | TRBJ1-2 | - | TRBV7-9
CSARAASGNNEQFF | TGCAGTGCTAGAGCCGCTAGCGGTAACAATGAGCAGTTCTTC | - | TRBJ2-1 | TRBD2 | TRBV20-1
CSVDSGTGFNYGYTF | TGCAGCGTTGACTCCGGGACAGGGTTTAACTATGGCTACACCTTC | - | TRBJ1-2 | TRBD1 | TRBV29-1
CATGLAGSTGELFF | TGTGCCACGGGACTAGCGGGAAGCACCGGGGAGCTGTTTTTT | few | TRBJ2-2 | TRBD2 | TRBV10-3
CASSDQRGYTEAFF | TGTGCCAGCAGTGATCAGAGGGGATACACTGAAGCTTTCTTT | - | TRBJ1-1 | - | TRBV6-1
CSARDLASGSGATVF | TGCAGTGCTAGAGATCTGGCCAGCGGGAGTGGCGCCACCGTCTTC | - | TRBJ2-1 | TRBD2 | TRBV20-1
CASSIRDNRNTEAFF | TGTGCCAGTAGTATAAGGGACAACCGGAACACTGAAGCTTTCTTT | - | TRBJ1-1 | - | TRBV19
CASRGGGGTYNEQFF | TGTGCCAGCAGGGGTGGCGGGGGGACCTACAATGAGCAGTTCTTC | few | TRBJ2-1 | TRBD2 | TRBV7-2